A single sample gave rise to the 3 T cell receptor beta chains below, sequenced in a study of T cell responses to AZD1222 COVID-19 vaccine. Only in-frame clones appear in the TCRdb table, and some are missing; sequencing was by immunoSEQ multiplex PCR. The table records tens of thousands of clones, more than 70% of them present only once. The sequenced sample was peripheral blood, obtained on day 0 of AZD1222 vaccination. The receptors originated from an adult in good health.

The chain is built from TRBV3-1 (or the pseudogene TRBV3-2) and TRBJ2-7; 11 bases agree with TRBD2. The CDR3 is 18 amino acids. Germline-derived CDR1 and CDR2 are LGHDT and YNNKEL (reference sequence). Losses at the gene ends were 0 bases for V and 1 base for J; bases not matched to a gene: 8. CDR3 residues: CASSQDTGLAGVSYEQYF. The CDR3 DNA sequence: TGTGCCAGCAGCCAAGATACTGGACTAGCGGGTGTGTCCTACGAGCAGTACTTC.

The CDR3 DNA follows: TGTGCCAGCAGCCAGGGACAGGGGAGAACGAATGAAAAACTGTTTTTT. It translates to CASSQGQGRTNEKLFF. The chain recombines TRBV3-1 (or the pseudogene TRBV3-2) with TRBJ1-4; 10 bases are a match to TRBD1. V lost 3 bases and J lost 5; bases outside the gene matches: 6. There are 16 residues in the CDR3. Germline assignment: CDR1 LGHDT and CDR2 YNNKEL (reference sequence).

V is TRBV19 and J is TRBJ1-2; D possibly corresponds to TRBD1 (5 bases). The CDR3 sequence is 14 residues long. V dropped 6 bases and J dropped 4 bases, with 15 bases sitting between them. Germline V gene data show CDR1 as LNHDA and CDR2 as SQIVND (reference sequence). The CDR3 sequence is CASSWRGFPYGYTF. The CDR3 nucleotides read TGTGCCAGTAGCTGGAGGGGATTCCCCTATGGCTACACCTTC.